This entry is about one T cell receptor (beta chain). This sample is part of a study of blood T cell repertoires in COVID-19. Methods used by the authors: Counts of nucleated cells, estimated from reference gene primer amplification, were obtained. Clones were read by immunoSEQ multiplex PCR, and TCRdb kept only the in-frame ones, dropping some. Clone size and V and J calls were adopted from that table, with D and trimming inferred from the DNA. The sample has tens of thousands of clones, around 91% seen once. V lost 4 bases and J lost 7, with 8 bases in between. Germline values: CDR1 SEHNR, CDR2 FQNEAQ (reference sequence). CDR3 length equals 11 residues.

The genes are TRBV7-9 and TRBJ2-7, with D possibly matching TRBD1 (5 bases). The sequence was collected from a young man with COVID-19, enrolled during active disease. Specimen: peripheral blood. The CDR3 nucleotides read TGTGCCAGCAGCTCGACAGAAGAGCAGTACTTC. Its protein is CASSSTEEQYF.